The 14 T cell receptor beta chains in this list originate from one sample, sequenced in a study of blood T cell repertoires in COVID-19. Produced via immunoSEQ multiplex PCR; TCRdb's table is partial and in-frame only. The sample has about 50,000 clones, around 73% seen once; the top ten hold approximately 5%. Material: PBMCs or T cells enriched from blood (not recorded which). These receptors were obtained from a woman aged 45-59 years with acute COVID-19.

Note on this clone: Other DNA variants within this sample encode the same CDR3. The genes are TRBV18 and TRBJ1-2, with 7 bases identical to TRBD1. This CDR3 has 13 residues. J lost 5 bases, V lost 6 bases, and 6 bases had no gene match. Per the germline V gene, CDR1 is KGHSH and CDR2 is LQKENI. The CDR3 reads CASSPGTEYGYTF. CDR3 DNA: TGTGCCAGCTCTCCCGGGACAGAATATGGCTACACCTTC.

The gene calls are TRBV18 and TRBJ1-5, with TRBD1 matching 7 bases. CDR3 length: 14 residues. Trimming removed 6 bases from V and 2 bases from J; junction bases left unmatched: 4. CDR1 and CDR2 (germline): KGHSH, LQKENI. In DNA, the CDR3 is TGTGCCAGCTCCCTAGACAGGGGCAATCAGCCCCAGCATTTT. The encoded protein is CASSLDRGNQPQHF.

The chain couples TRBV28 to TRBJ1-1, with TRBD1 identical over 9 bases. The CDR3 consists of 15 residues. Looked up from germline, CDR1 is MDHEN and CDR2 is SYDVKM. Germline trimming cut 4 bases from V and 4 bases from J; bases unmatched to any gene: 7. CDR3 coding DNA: TGTGCCAGCAGTTCCCCCGGGACAGGGCCCACTGAAGCTTTCTTT. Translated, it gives CASSSPGTGPTEAFF.

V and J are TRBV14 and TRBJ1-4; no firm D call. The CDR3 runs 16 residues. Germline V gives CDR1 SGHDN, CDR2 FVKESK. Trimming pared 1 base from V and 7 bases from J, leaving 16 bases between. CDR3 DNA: TGTGCCAGCAGCCAAGGTACCTACACGGGAAGTGAAAAACTGTTTTTT. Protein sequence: CASSQGTYTGSEKLFF.

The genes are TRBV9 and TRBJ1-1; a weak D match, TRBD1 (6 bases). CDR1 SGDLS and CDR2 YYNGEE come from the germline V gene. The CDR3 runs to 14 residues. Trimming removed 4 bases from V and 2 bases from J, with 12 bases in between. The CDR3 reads CASSSGTINTEAFF. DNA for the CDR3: TGTGCCAGCAGCTCTGGGACAATTAACACTGAAGCTTTCTTT.

Here the CDR3 reads CASSQGGERGYGYTF. In DNA form, the CDR3 reads TGTGCCAGCAGCCAAGGTGGGGAGCGGGGCTATGGCTACACCTTC. The chain is built from TRBV4-2 and TRBJ1-2; the D is unclear. The V and J ends lost 1 base and 4 bases respectively, with 13 bases between them. CDR1 and CDR2 from the germline V gene are LGHNA and YNFKEQ. The CDR3 spans 15 residues.

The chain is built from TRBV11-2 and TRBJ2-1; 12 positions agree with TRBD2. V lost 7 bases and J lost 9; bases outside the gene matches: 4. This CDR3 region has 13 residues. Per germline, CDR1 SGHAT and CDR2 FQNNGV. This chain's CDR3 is CASMTSGGGEQFF. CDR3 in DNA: TGTGCCAGCATGACTAGCGGGGGTGGTGAGCAGTTCTTC.

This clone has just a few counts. Here the CDR3 reads CASSPDRVQPQHF. As DNA, the CDR3 is TGTGCCAGCAGCCCTGACAGGGTTCAGCCCCAGCATTTT. The J gene is TRBJ1-5, the V gene TRBV7-6; 7 positions agree with TRBD1. This CDR3 has 13 residues. V shed 5 bases, J shed 6 bases, and the junction held 4 bases outside the gene matches. Germline CDR1 is SGHVS and CDR2 is FNYEAQ.

CDR3 amino acids: CASSFGQGNTEAFF. The CDR3 DNA sequence: TGTGCCAGCAGCTTCGGCCAGGGTAACACTGAAGCTTTCTTT. This rearrangement joins TRBV11-2 to TRBJ1-1, with D possibly matching TRBD1 (5 bases). Per the germline V gene, CDR1 is SGHAT and CDR2 is FQNNGV. This CDR3 has 14 amino acids. V lost 3 bases, J lost 2 bases, and 10 bases lay in between.

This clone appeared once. The CDR3 spells CASSSESRETQYF. Written as DNA, the CDR3 is TGTGCCAGCAGCTCCGAATCGCGGGAGACCCAGTACTTC. V gene TRBV11-2 combines with J gene TRBJ2-5; D is unclear. Per germline, CDR1 SGHAT and CDR2 FQNNGV. CDR3 length: 13 residues. V lost 4 bases to trimming and J lost 5 bases, with 11 bases between them.

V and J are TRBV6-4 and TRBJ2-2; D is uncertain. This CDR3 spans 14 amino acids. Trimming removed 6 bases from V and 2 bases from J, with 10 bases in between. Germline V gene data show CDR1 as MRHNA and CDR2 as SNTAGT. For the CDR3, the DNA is TGTGCCAGCAGAGAGGTTTCCAACACCGGGGAGCTGTTTTTT. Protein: CASREVSNTGELFF.

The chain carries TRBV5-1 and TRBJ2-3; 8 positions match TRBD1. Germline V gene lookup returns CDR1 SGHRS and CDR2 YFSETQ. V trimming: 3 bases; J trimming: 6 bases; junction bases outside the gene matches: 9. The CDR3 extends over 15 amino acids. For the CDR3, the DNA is TGCGCCAGCAGCTGGAATCAGGGGGCTGGGGATACGCAGTATTTT. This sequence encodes CASSWNQGAGDTQYF. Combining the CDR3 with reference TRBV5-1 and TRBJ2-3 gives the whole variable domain KAGVTQTPRYLIKTRGQQVTLSCSPISGHRSVSWYQQTPGQGLQFLFEYFSETQRNKGNFPGRFSGRQFSNSRSEMNVSTLELGDSALYLCASSWNQGAGDTQYFGPGTRLTVL.

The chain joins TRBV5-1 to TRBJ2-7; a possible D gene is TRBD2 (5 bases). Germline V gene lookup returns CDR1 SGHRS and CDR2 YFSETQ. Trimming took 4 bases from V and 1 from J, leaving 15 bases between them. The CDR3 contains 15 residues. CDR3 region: CASSPPGWRSYEQYF. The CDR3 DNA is TGCGCCAGCAGCCCCCCGGGGTGGCGGTCCTACGAGCAGTACTTC.

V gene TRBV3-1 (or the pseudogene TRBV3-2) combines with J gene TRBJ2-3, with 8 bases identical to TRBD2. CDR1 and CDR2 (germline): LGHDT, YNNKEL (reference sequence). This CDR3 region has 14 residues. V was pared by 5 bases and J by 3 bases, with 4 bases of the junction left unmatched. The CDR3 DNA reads TGTGCCAGCAGCTGGGGACTAGAGACAGATACGCAGTATTTT. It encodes CASSWGLETDTQYF.